These 19 T cell receptor beta chains were sequenced from one sample in a study of chemoradiotherapy in HPV16-positive cancers. The method was immunoSEQ multiplex PCR; TCRdb's version includes in-frame clones alone and lacks a portion of them. Here the sample spans approximately 34,000 clones, about nine tenths being singletons. Sequences were derived from blood, sampled from a patient who underwent chemoradiotherapy. These receptors all come from a human donor with HPV-associated anogenital cancer.

The V call is TRBV19, the J call TRBJ1-2; a weak D match, TRBD1 (5 bases). The V gene lost 1 base and the J gene lost 6 bases, with 18 bases spanning the gap. The CDR3 consists of 16 residues. Germline V CDR1 and CDR2: LNHDA, SQIVND (reference sequence). This chain's CDR3 is CASSIGDSRRGNGYTF. CDR3 coding DNA: TGTGCCAGTAGTATAGGCGACAGCCGAAGAGGAAATGGCTACACCTTC.

The sample holds one count of this clone. This sequence joins TRBV6-9 and TRBJ1-3, with D unclear. Deletions cut 3 bases from V and 8 bases from J, with 17 bases between. This CDR3 comprises 15 residues. The V gene's germline CDR1 is MNHGY and CDR2 SVAAGI. Written as DNA, the CDR3 is TGTGCCAGCAGTTACGGCTCAGGCGGCCGGGACACCATATATTTT. Protein: CASSYGSGGRDTIYF.

The chain couples TRBV9 to TRBJ1-6; D is unclear. This CDR3 spans 14 amino acids. Germline V lookup: CDR1 SGDLS, CDR2 YYNGEE. Trimming pared 0 bases from V and 6 bases from J, leaving 7 bases between. As DNA, the CDR3 is TGTGCCAGCAGCGTAGAGAACCTTAATTCACCCCTCCACTTT. Amino acids: CASSVENLNSPLHF.

This rearrangement joins TRBV11-2 to TRBJ1-1; no clear D gene. CDR3 length: 12 residues. V was pared by 1 base and J by 5 bases, with 5 bases between. Per germline, CDR1 SGHAT and CDR2 FQNNGV. This CDR3 reads CASSLVLTEAFF. The CDR3 DNA is TGTGCCAGCAGCTTAGTCTTAACTGAAGCTTTCTTT.

The chain has TRBV5-4 and TRBJ2-1; the D gene is possibly TRBD2 (6 bases). CDR3 length: 15 residues. The germline gives CDR1 SGHNT, CDR2 YYREEE (reference sequence). V was trimmed by 5 bases and J by 4 bases, leaving 16 bases between them. The CDR3 DNA follows: TGTGCCAGCAGTCCCCCGGAGGGGCCTTACAATGAGCAGTTCTTC. Its protein product is CASSPPEGPYNEQFF.

Here the CDR3 reads CASSSFLAGVYEQYF. The CDR3 DNA sequence: TGTGCCAGCAGCTCTTTTTTAGCGGGCGTCTACGAGCAGTACTTC. The rearrangement uses TRBV5-4 and TRBJ2-7; 7 bases line up with TRBD2. The CDR3 is 15 residues long. Losses at the gene ends were 3 bases for V and 3 bases for J; bases not matched to a gene: 9. Germline V CDR1 and CDR2: SGHNT, YYREEE (reference sequence).

The chain carries TRBV11-2 and TRBJ2-7; D remains unclear. The CDR3 runs to 12 residues. Germline-derived CDR1 and CDR2 are SGHAT and FQNNGV. Trimming pared 8 bases from V and 6 bases from J, leaving 14 bases between. CDR3 bases: TGTGCCAGCGAATCTGATTTCCCCGAGCAGTACTTC. Residues: CASESDFPEQYF.

The CDR3 bases are TGTGCCTGGAGTCTCGGACAGGGTGACCCTAGCTATGGCTACACCTTC. Its translation: CAWSLGQGDPSYGYTF. The chain combines TRBV30 with TRBJ1-2, with 8 bases identical to TRBD1. V lost 2 bases to trimming and J lost 4 bases; unmatched junction nucleotides: 12. The germline CDR1 and CDR2 sequences are GTSNPN and SVGIG (reference sequence). The CDR3 runs 16 residues.

This clone was seen only a few times. The J gene is TRBJ2-1, the V gene TRBV9, with D perhaps matching TRBD2 (6 bases). CDR3 size: 15 residues. V lost 0 bases, J lost 0 bases, and 7 bases lay in between. The V gene's germline CDR1 is SGDLS and CDR2 YYNGEE. CDR3 loop: CASSVGGDSYNEQFF. The CDR3 DNA reads TGTGCCAGCAGCGTAGGGGGGGACTCCTACAATGAGCAGTTCTTC.

CDR3 in amino acids: CATSRPRDTTNYGYTF. The CDR3 bases are TGTGCCACCAGCAGACCCCGGGACACCACTAACTATGGCTACACCTTC. This sequence joins TRBV15 and TRBJ1-2; a weak D match, TRBD1 (6 bases). Trimming removed 2 bases from V and 0 bases from J, with 13 bases in between. The CDR3 contains 16 residues. The germline CDR1 and CDR2 sequences are LNHNV and YYDKDF (reference sequence).

The chain uses TRBV7-8 and TRBJ1-2; D remains ambiguous. The V end lost 5 bases, the J end lost 8 bases, and 15 bases lay between the germline ends. The CDR3 extends over 13 amino acids. Per germline, CDR1 SGHVS and CDR2 FQNEAQ. For the CDR3, the DNA is TGTGCCAGCAGCCATGGAGGCCCGAGGGGCTACACCTTC. The encoded protein is CASSHGGPRGYTF. Supplemented by reference TRBV7-8 and TRBJ1-2, the full variable domain reads GAGVSQSPRYKVAKRGQDVALRCDPISGHVSLFWYQQALGQGPEFLTYFQNEAQLDKSGLPSDRFFAERPEGSVSTLKIQRTQQEDSAVYLCASSHGGPRGYTFGSGTRLTVV.

This CDR3 is CASSDRDQPQHF. DNA for the CDR3: TGTGCCAGCAGTGACAGGGATCAGCCCCAGCATTTT. The chain combines TRBV2 with TRBJ1-5; D possibly corresponds to TRBD1 (5 bases). Between the trimmed V and J ends, which lost 3 bases and 5 bases, there was a span of 5 bases. The CDR3 has 12 amino acids. Germline V gives CDR1 SNHLY, CDR2 FYNNEI.

The rearrangement uses TRBV29-1 and TRBJ1-2; 8 bases are a match to TRBD1. Germline CDR1 reads SQVTM; CDR2 reads ANQGSEA. This CDR3 has 12 amino acids. Unmatched junction bases numbered 5, after V lost 3 bases and J lost 8 bases. The CDR3 sequence is CSVEDRAGGYTF. The CDR3 DNA follows: TGCAGCGTTGAGGACAGGGCGGGCGGCTACACCTTC.

This sequence joins TRBV7-6 and TRBJ1-1, with 8 positions matching TRBD1. V dropped 3 bases and J dropped 3; count of bases not matched to a gene: 9. The CDR3 length is 16 residues. Germline V gene lookup returns CDR1 SGHVS and CDR2 FNYEAQ. The CDR3 DNA sequence: TGTGCCAGCAGCTTTGGGCGGGCAGGGGGCCACACTGAAGCTTTCTTT. Amino acids: CASSFGRAGGHTEAFF. Looking up the rest from reference TRBV7-6 and TRBJ1-1 gives the full variable domain: GAGVSQSPRYKVTKRGQDVALRCDPISGHVSLYWYRQALGQGPEFLTYFNYEAQQDKSGLPNDRFSAERPEGSISTLTIQRTEQRDSAMYRCASSFGRAGGHTEAFFGQGTRLTVV.

V usage is TRBV19 and J usage is TRBJ2-1; 9 positions agree with TRBD2. The junction had 21 bases not matched to a gene; V was cut back by 5 bases and J by 4 bases. The germline V gene has CDR1 LNHDA and CDR2 SQIVND (reference sequence). The CDR3 consists of 20 residues. The CDR3 DNA reads as TGTGCCAGTAGTCCCCGTGTTCGGAGCGGGGGGAGTGGCGTGTACAATGAGCAGTTCTTC. Translating gives CASSPRVRSGGSGVYNEQFF. Filled out from reference TRBV19 and TRBJ2-1, the complete variable domain reads DGGITQSPKYLFRKEGQNVTLSCEQNLNHDAMYWYRQDPGQGLRLIYYSQIVNDFQKGDIAEGYSVSREKKESFPLTVTSAQKNPTAFYLCASSPRVRSGGSGVYNEQFFGPGTRLTVL.

The V call is TRBV6-4, the J call TRBJ2-2; D not resolved. The germline CDR1 and CDR2 sequences are MRHNA and SNTAGT. Trimming removed 8 bases from V and 0 bases from J, with 10 bases in between. This CDR3 has 14 residues. As DNA, the CDR3 is TGTGCCAGCGGCGGATCCTCGAACACCGGGGAGCTGTTTTTT. It is translated as CASGGSSNTGELFF.

The CDR3 coding sequence is TGTGCCAGCAGCTTAGTGGTAGCGGGAGCCTCCGAGCAGTACTTC. This codes for CASSLVVAGASEQYF. The chain uses TRBV7-9 and TRBJ2-7; 9 bases are a match to TRBD2. Germline lookup yields CDR1 SEHNR and CDR2 FQNEAQ (reference sequence). Unmatched junction bases numbered 7, after V lost 1 base and J lost 6 bases. This CDR3 is built from 15 residues.

The chain joins TRBV25-1 to TRBJ1-1; D might be TRBD1 (6 bases). This CDR3 is built from 15 residues. The germline gives CDR1 MGHDK, CDR2 SYGVNS. V was clipped by 3 bases and J by 0 bases, with 11 bases between them. The CDR3 protein is CASSERRDMNTEAFF. The CDR3 nucleotides read TGTGCCAGCAGTGAGAGAAGGGACATGAACACTGAAGCTTTCTTT.

This clone was recorded only once. The chain uses TRBV7-9 and TRBJ1-2; D uncertain. Per germline, CDR1 SEHNR and CDR2 FQNEAQ (reference sequence). The CDR3 sequence is 14 residues long. Between the trimmed V and J ends, which lost 2 bases and 5 bases, there was a span of 12 bases. The CDR3 DNA sequence: TGTGCCAGCAGCTTACAGGAGAGGGAGTATGGCTACACCTTC. Its protein is CASSLQEREYGYTF.